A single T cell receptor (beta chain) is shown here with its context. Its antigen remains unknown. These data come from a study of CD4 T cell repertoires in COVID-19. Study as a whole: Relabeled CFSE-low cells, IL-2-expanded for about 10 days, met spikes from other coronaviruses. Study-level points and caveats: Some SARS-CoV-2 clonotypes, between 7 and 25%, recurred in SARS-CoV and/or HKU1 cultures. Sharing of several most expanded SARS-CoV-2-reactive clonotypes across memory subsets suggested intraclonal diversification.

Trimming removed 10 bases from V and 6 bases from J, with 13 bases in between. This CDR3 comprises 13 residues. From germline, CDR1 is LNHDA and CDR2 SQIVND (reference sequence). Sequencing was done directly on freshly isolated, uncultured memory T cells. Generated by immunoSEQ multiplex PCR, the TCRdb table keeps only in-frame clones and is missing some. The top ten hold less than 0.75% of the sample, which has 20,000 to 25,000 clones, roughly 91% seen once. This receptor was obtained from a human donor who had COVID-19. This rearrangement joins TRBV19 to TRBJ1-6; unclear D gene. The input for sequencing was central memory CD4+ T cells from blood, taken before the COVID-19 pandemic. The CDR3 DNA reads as TGTGCCACCAACGAGGGTTTTAATTCACCCCTCCACTTT. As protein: CATNEGFNSPLHF.